The 30 T cell receptor beta chains given below trace back to one sample, sequenced in a study of shared clonotypes between healthy human individuals. Some clones are missing from TCRdb's copy, which holds only in-frame ones; the method was immunoSEQ multiplex PCR. The sample includes 300,000 to 350,000 clones, around four fifths of them seen just once. Sequenced sample: memory CD4+ T cells sorted from blood. Subset reported: CD45RA-negative fraction. The receptors derive from a man between 25 and 39 years old in good health.

Worth noting for this clone: Other DNA sequences in this sample translate to the same CDR3. This chain uses TRBV7-2 with TRBJ2-5, with 9 bases that match TRBD2. This CDR3 is 15 amino acids long. Trimming at V came to 5 bases and at J to 5 bases, leaving 9 bases not matched to a gene. CDR1 is SGHTA and CDR2 is FQGNSA in the germline V gene. The chain's CDR3 is CASSPRAGGPETQYF. CDR3 nucleotide sequence: TGTGCCAGCAGCCCCCGGGCGGGAGGGCCGGAGACCCAGTACTTC. The full variable domain, completed using reference TRBV7-2 and TRBJ2-5, is GAGVSQSPSNKVTEKGKDVELRCDPISGHTALYWYRQSLGQGLEFLIYFQGNSAPDKSGLPSDRFSAERTGGSVSTLTIQRTQQEDSAVYLCASSPRAGGPETQYFGPGTRLLVL.

The chain combines TRBV6-5 with TRBJ2-1; 8 bases agree with TRBD2. V lost 2 bases and J lost 10; bases outside the gene matches: 4. Germline values: CDR1 MNHEY, CDR2 SVGAGI. The CDR3 extends over 13 amino acids. The CDR3 spells CASSYIREGEQFF. The DNA of the CDR3 is TGTGCCAGCAGTTACATCCGGGAGGGCGAGCAGTTCTTC.

The J gene is TRBJ1-6, the V gene TRBV29-1, with 9 bases identical to TRBD1. Trimming cost V 6 bases and J 7 bases; bases outside gene matches: 13. The CDR3 loop spans 16 amino acids. The germline gives CDR1 SQVTM, CDR2 ANQGSEA. The CDR3 DNA sequence: TGCAGCGTAGAGAACGGGGACAGGGAAGAAAATTCACCCCTCCACTTT. Its protein product is CSVENGDREENSPLHF.

J is TRBJ1-1 and V is TRBV5-8; 7 nucleotides line up with TRBD1. Germline CDR1 SGHTS, CDR2 YDEGEE. Trimming took 3 bases from V and 1 from J; bases not matched to a gene: 6. CDR3 length: 15 amino acids. DNA of the CDR3: TGTGCCAGCAGCTCGGGACAGACAGAGAACACTGAAGCTTTCTTT. It encodes CASSSGQTENTEAFF.

The J gene is TRBJ2-7, the V gene TRBV21-1. TRBV21-1 is shown as a pseudogene. There are 11 residues in the CDR3. CDR3 bases: TGTGCCAGCAGCAGTAAAGGCGAGCAGTACTTC. Its translation: CASSSKGEQYF.

In its sample, this clone was seen a few times. The chain couples TRBV7-9 to TRBJ2-1, with D uncertain. Germline CDR1 SEHNR, CDR2 FQNEAQ (reference sequence). CDR3 length: 15 amino acids. V was cut by 5 bases and J by 4 bases, with 15 bases left in between. Here the CDR3 reads CASSTRLNRYNEQFF. The CDR3 DNA sequence: TGTGCCAGCAGCACTCGTTTGAACCGGTACAATGAGCAGTTCTTC. The whole variable domain, remainder taken from reference TRBV7-9 and TRBJ2-1, is DTGVSQNPRHKITKRGQNVTFRCDPISEHNRLYWYRQTLGQGPEFLTYFQNEAQLEKSRLLSDRFSAERPKGSFSTLEIQRTEQGDSAMYLCASSTRLNRYNEQFFGPGTRLTVL.

This clone was detected only once. This chain links TRBV5-1 with TRBJ2-3; no clear D. The CDR3 consists of 13 residues. Germline-derived CDR1 and CDR2 are SGHRS and YFSETQ. Deletions cut 7 bases from V and 4 bases from J, with 13 bases between. CDR3 DNA sequence: TGCGCCAGCGGGGTATTATATCCAGATACGCAGTATTTT. This translates into CASGVLYPDTQYF. Together with reference TRBV5-1 and TRBJ2-3, the CDR3 gives the full variable domain: KAGVTQTPRYLIKTRGQQVTLSCSPISGHRSVSWYQQTPGQGLQFLFEYFSETQRNKGNFPGRFSGRQFSNSRSEMNVSTLELGDSALYLCASGVLYPDTQYFGPGTRLTVL.

The chain employs TRBV4-1 and TRBJ2-3; 8 nucleotides match TRBD1. V gave up 4 bases and J gave up 4 bases; unmatched junction bases: 19. The CDR3 totals 19 residues. Germline V gene data show CDR1 as MGHRA and CDR2 as YSYEKL. CDR3 residues: CASSRRNDNQGAGADTQYF. The CDR3 DNA sequence: TGCGCCAGCAGCCGACGAAACGACAACCAGGGGGCGGGTGCAGATACGCAGTATTTT.

The chain carries TRBV19 and TRBJ2-1; TRBD2 might be the D (6 bases). In germline, CDR1 is LNHDA, CDR2 SQIVND (reference sequence). Trimming shortened V by 5 bases and J by 1 base, and 18 bases separated the two germline ends. The length of the CDR3 is 17 residues. Written as DNA, the CDR3 is TGTGCCAGTAGTGTGGCCCACGGGGGAGCATCCTACAATGAGCAGTTCTTC. Residues: CASSVAHGGASYNEQFF. The full variable domain, in which reference TRBV19 and TRBJ2-1 provide the parts outside the CDR3, is DGGITQSPKYLFRKEGQNVTLSCEQNLNHDAMYWYRQDPGQGLRLIYYSQIVNDFQKGDIAEGYSVSREKKESFPLTVTSAQKNPTAFYLCASSVAHGGASYNEQFFGPGTRLTVL.

A note on this clone: Only one base separates this from a far larger clonotype, so it likely reflects a read error. The CDR3 end shows no conserved phenylalanine or tryptophan, and so a read error is likely. The chain links TRBV5-5 to TRBJ1-1; D gene ambiguous. Germline values: CDR1 SGHKS, CDR2 YYEKEE (reference sequence). The CDR3 consists of 13 residues. Trimming cost V 4 bases and J 6 bases, with 13 bases left between them. The CDR3 loop reads CASSLPVSSEAFL. Here the CDR3 DNA reads TGTGCCAGCAGCCTCCCGGTATCTTCTGAAGCTTTCCTT.

This clone was counted a few times. The rearrangement uses TRBV5-1 and TRBJ1-2, with D possibly being TRBD1 (5 bases). The germline V and J ends were trimmed by 4 bases and 2 bases, with 12 bases remaining between them. Germline V gene sequence: CDR1 SGHRS, CDR2 YFSETQ. The CDR3 is made up of 14 amino acids. The CDR3 loop reads CASSSRTQNYGYTF. CDR3 bases: TGCGCCAGCAGCAGCCGGACACAAAACTATGGCTACACCTTC.

Ten or more counts support this clone. The chain recombines TRBV18 with TRBJ2-1; 8 nucleotides agree with TRBD2. J was trimmed by 5 bases and V by 5 bases; bases with no gene match: 5. Germline lookup yields CDR1 KGHSH and CDR2 LQKENI. CDR3 length: 14 residues. DNA for the CDR3: TGTGCCAGCTCAAAAACGCGGGAGGACAATGAGCAGTTCTTC. It specifies CASSKTREDNEQFF.

This clone was detected ten times or more. Other nucleotide sequences from this sample produce the same CDR3. This chain links TRBV28 with TRBJ1-1; D is unclear. This CDR3 comprises 11 residues. Germline V gene sequence: CDR1 MDHEN, CDR2 SYDVKM. V lost 6 bases, J lost 11 bases, and 13 bases lay in between. CDR3 residues: CASRGRPEAFF. CDR3 in DNA: TGTGCCAGCAGAGGGAGGCCGGAGGCTTTCTTT.

The chain employs TRBV11-2 and TRBJ2-2, with TRBD2 matching 12 bases. Germline V gives CDR1 SGHAT, CDR2 FQNNGV. The CDR3 has 18 residues. V trimming: 7 bases; J trimming: 4 bases; junction bases outside the gene matches: 13. CDR3 DNA sequence: TGTGCCAGCACTACTGCAAAAAGACTAGCGGGAGTCACCGGGGAGCTGTTTTTT. Encoded protein: CASTTAKRLAGVTGELFF. Using reference TRBV11-2 and TRBJ2-2 for the parts outside the CDR3, the full variable domain is EAGVAQSPRYKIIEKRQSVAFWCNPISGHATLYWYQQILGQGPKLLIQFQNNGVVDDSQLPKDRFSAERLKGVDSTLKIQPAKLEDSAVYLCASTTAKRLAGVTGELFFGEGSRLTVL.

The chain carries TRBV14 and TRBJ2-5; D is perhaps TRBD1 or TRBD2 (5 bases each). CDR3 length: 14 amino acids. Looked up from germline, CDR1 is SGHDN and CDR2 is FVKESK. Between the trimmed V and J ends, which lost 2 bases and 6 bases, there was a span of 13 bases. Written as DNA, the CDR3 is TGTGCCAGCAGCCAACCGGGCAGGGAGAAGACCCAGTACTTC. Translating it yields CASSQPGREKTQYF.

Comment on this clone: Other DNA sequences in the same sample also yield this CDR3. The chain combines TRBV5-1 with TRBJ2-2; D gene uncertain. The CDR3 contains 14 residues. Per germline, CDR1 SGHRS and CDR2 YFSETQ. V shed 3 bases and J shed 1 base, with 7 bases lying between them. CDR3 amino acids: CASSSDGNTGELFF. For the CDR3, the DNA is TGCGCCAGCAGCTCGGACGGGAACACCGGGGAGCTGTTTTTT.

This clone was picked up one time. Here the CDR3 DNA reads TGCGCCAGCAGCTTGGGTGGGGCAGGATTTGGAAACACCATATATTTT. It translates to CASSLGGAGFGNTIYF. V and J are TRBV5-1 and TRBJ1-3, with a tentative D call TRBD1 (5 bases). The CDR3 totals 16 residues. CDR1 SGHRS and CDR2 YFSETQ come from the germline V gene. V lost 0 bases and J lost 3, with 13 bases in between.

The chain joins TRBV7-9 to TRBJ1-2; D is perhaps TRBD1 (6 bases). CDR1 is SEHNR, CDR2 FQNEAQ, per germline (reference sequence). V dropped 4 bases and J dropped 5 bases, with 14 bases sitting between them. The CDR3 length is 14 residues. CDR3 DNA sequence: TGTGCCAGCAGCTCCGACAGGTTTGGGTATGGCTACACCTTC. Its protein product is CASSSDRFGYGYTF.

V and J are TRBV5-1 and TRBJ2-2, with 9 positions matching TRBD2. The J segment lost 6 bases and the V segment lost 2 bases, leaving 5 bases of the junction unmatched. This CDR3 comprises 15 residues. The germline V gene has CDR1 SGHRS and CDR2 YFSETQ. CDR3 loop: CASSLVAGESGELFF. The CDR3 DNA follows: TGCGCCAGCAGCTTAGTAGCGGGGGAATCCGGGGAGCTGTTTTTT.

The rearrangement joins TRBV11-2 to TRBJ1-1; perhaps TRBD1 as D (5 bases). V was pared by 1 base and J by 4 bases, with 10 bases between. Germline assignment: CDR1 SGHAT and CDR2 FQNNGV. CDR3 length equals 14 residues. The CDR3 sequence is CASSLAGWGTEAFF. Here the CDR3 DNA reads TGTGCCAGCAGCTTAGCAGGGTGGGGCACTGAAGCTTTCTTT.

The chain couples TRBV28 to TRBJ2-7; 9 bases fit TRBD1. CDR1 is MDHEN, CDR2 SYDVKM, per germline. V lost 7 bases, J lost 3 bases, and 10 bases stayed unmatched. This CDR3 has 15 residues. DNA of the CDR3: TGTGCCAGCACCCCGGCCGGACAGGGGATCTACGAGCAGTACTTC. Protein: CASTPAGQGIYEQYF.

The chain recombines TRBV30 with TRBJ2-3, with D unclear. V was trimmed by 2 bases and J by 2 bases, leaving 17 bases between them. The CDR3 consists of 16 residues. The germline V gene has CDR1 GTSNPN and CDR2 SVGIG (reference sequence). CDR3 residues: CAWSPTAPLLTDTQYF. DNA for the CDR3: TGTGCCTGGAGTCCGACCGCGCCACTACTCACAGATACGCAGTATTTT.

V gene TRBV11-2 combines with J gene TRBJ2-5, with a possible D match to TRBD2 (5 bases). Trimming removed 0 bases from V and 7 bases from J, with 12 bases in between. The germline V gene encodes CDR1 SGHAT and CDR2 FQNNGV. The CDR3 consists of 14 residues. In DNA, the CDR3 is TGTGCCAGCAGCTTAGACCCCTCACGGGGGACCCAGTACTTC. Residues: CASSLDPSRGTQYF.

Many counts were recorded for this clone. The V and J genes are TRBV5-1 and TRBJ2-7; 7 nucleotides agree with TRBD1. Germline values: CDR1 SGHRS, CDR2 YFSETQ. The V segment lost 2 bases and the J segment 7 bases; nucleotides outside the gene matches: 9. The CDR3 spans 14 residues. The CDR3 DNA reads as TGCGCCAGCAGCTTCGGGACAGCATGGCAAGAGCAGTACTTC. As protein: CASSFGTAWQEQYF.

This clone was observed a few times. The genes are TRBV4-3 and TRBJ1-2, with D possibly being TRBD1 (5 bases). The CDR3 contains 17 residues. Trimming removed 0 bases from V and 5 bases from J, with 19 bases in between. Germline CDR1 and CDR2: LGHNA and YSLEER. The CDR3 reads CASSQEHGGVLGYGYTF. The DNA of the CDR3 is TGCGCCAGCAGCCAAGAACACGGAGGGGTCCTTGGGTATGGCTACACCTTC.

The chain carries TRBV7-9 and TRBJ1-1, with 8 bases fitting TRBD1. Germline values: CDR1 SEHNR, CDR2 FQNEAQ (reference sequence). Unmatched junction bases numbered 7, after V lost 0 bases and J lost 1 base. CDR3 length: 17 residues. CDR3 protein: CASSLAPRQGTNTEAFF. Written as DNA, the CDR3 is TGTGCCAGCAGCTTAGCACCTAGACAGGGGACGAACACTGAAGCTTTCTTT.

The chain couples TRBV2 to TRBJ2-3; the match to TRBD2 covers 14 bases. V lost 7 bases to trimming and J lost 8 bases; unmatched junction nucleotides: 5. The CDR3 covers 14 residues. In germline, CDR1 is SNHLY, CDR2 FYNNEI. The CDR3 DNA is TGTGCCAGCATGGAGACTAGCGGGAGGGGTACGCAGTATTTT. Translation: CASMETSGRGTQYF.

The V and J genes are TRBV5-1 and TRBJ2-3; TRBD1 or TRBD2 may be the D gene (6 bases each). The CDR3 extends over 16 amino acids. The V end lost 3 bases, the J end lost 3 bases, and 17 bases lay between the germline ends. Looked up from germline, CDR1 is SGHRS and CDR2 is YFSETQ. The CDR3 DNA follows: TGCGCCAGCAGCTGGGCCCTAGGAGGGGGTACAGATACGCAGTATTTT. Its protein is CASSWALGGGTDTQYF. Filled out from reference TRBV5-1 and TRBJ2-3, the complete variable domain reads KAGVTQTPRYLIKTRGQQVTLSCSPISGHRSVSWYQQTPGQGLQFLFEYFSETQRNKGNFPGRFSGRQFSNSRSEMNVSTLELGDSALYLCASSWALGGGTDTQYFGPGTRLTVL.

The CDR3 DNA sequence: TGTGCCAGCAGCTCTCGACAAAGTCGGGCCAACGTCCTGACTTTC. Translating it yields CASSSRQSRANVLTF. V usage is TRBV11-3 and J usage is TRBJ2-6; D not certain. V was clipped by 4 bases and J by 5 bases, with 12 bases between them. Germline V gene sequence: CDR1 SGHNT, CDR2 YENEEA. The CDR3 contains 15 residues.

The chain links TRBV11-2 to TRBJ1-1; tentatively, D is TRBD1 (5 bases). The CDR3 loop spans 19 amino acids. V was cut by 6 bases and J by 1 base, with 27 bases left in between. The germline CDR1 and CDR2 sequences are SGHAT and FQNNGV. DNA for the CDR3: TGTGCCAGCAGACAAAGGACCGGGACCGCTGTCGTGAGGAACACTGAAGCTTTCTTT. Protein: CASRQRTGTAVVRNTEAFF. The whole variable domain, filled in from reference TRBV11-2 and TRBJ1-1, reads EAGVAQSPRYKIIEKRQSVAFWCNPISGHATLYWYQQILGQGPKLLIQFQNNGVVDDSQLPKDRFSAERLKGVDSTLKIQPAKLEDSAVYLCASRQRTGTAVVRNTEAFFGQGTRLTVV.